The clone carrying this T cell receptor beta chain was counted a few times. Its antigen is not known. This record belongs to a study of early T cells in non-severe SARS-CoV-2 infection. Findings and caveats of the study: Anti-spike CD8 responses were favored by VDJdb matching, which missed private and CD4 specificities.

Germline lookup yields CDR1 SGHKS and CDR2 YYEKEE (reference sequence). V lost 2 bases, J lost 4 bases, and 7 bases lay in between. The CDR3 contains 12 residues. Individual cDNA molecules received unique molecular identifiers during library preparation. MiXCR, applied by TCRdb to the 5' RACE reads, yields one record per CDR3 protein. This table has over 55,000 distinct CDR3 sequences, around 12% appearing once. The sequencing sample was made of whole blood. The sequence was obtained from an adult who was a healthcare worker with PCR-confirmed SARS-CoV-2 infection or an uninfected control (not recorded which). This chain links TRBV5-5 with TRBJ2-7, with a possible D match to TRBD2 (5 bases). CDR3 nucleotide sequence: TGTGCCAGCAGCTTTGGACTGTACGAGCAGTACTTC. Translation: CASSFGLYEQYF.